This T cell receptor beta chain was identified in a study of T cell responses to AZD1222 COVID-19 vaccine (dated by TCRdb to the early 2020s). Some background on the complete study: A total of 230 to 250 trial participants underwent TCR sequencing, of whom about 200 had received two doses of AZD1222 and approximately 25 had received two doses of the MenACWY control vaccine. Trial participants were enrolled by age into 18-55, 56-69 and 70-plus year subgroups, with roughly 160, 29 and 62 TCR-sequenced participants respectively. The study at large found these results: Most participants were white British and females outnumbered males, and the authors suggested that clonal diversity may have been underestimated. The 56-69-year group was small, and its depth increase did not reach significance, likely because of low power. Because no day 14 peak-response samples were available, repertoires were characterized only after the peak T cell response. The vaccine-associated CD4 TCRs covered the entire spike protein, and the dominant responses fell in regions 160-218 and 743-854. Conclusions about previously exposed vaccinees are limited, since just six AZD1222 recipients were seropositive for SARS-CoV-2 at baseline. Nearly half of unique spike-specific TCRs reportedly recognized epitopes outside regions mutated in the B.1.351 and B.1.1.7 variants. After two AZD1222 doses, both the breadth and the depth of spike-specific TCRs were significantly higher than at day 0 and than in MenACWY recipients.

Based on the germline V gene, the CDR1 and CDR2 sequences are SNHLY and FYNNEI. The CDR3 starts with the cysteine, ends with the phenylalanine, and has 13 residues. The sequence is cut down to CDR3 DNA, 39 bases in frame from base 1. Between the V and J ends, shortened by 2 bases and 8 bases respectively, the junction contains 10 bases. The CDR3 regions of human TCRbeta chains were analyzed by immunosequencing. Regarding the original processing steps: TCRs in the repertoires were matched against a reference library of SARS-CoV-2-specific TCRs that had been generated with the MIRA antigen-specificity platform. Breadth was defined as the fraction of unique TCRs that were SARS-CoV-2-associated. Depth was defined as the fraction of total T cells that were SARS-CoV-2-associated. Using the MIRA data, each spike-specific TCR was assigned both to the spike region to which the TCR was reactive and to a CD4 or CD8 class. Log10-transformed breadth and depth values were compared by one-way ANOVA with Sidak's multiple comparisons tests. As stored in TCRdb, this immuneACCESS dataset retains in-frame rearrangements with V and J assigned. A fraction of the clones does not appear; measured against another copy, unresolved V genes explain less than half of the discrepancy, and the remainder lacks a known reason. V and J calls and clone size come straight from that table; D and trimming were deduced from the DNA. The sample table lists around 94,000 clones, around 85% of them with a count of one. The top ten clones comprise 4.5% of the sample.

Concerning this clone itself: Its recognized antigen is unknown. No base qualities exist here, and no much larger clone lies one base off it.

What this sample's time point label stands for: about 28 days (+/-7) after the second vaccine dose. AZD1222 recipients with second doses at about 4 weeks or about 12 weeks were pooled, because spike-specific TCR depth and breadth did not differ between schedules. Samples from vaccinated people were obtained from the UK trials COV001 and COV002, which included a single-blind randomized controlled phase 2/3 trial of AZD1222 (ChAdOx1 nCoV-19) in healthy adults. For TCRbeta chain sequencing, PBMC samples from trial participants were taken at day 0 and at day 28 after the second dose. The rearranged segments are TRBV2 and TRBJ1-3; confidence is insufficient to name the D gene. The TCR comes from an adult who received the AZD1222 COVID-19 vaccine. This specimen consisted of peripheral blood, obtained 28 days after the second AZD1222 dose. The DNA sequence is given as TGTGCCAGCAGTGAAACTTTTGGGGACACCATATATTTT. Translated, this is CASSETFGDTIYF. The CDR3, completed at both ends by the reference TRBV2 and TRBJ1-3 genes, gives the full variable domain EPEVTQTPSHQVTQMGQEVILRCVPISNHLYFYWYRQILGQKVEFLVSFYNNEISEKSEIFDDQFSVERPDGSNFTLKIRSTKLEDSAMYFCASSETFGDTIYFGEGSWLTVV.